A single sample gave rise to the 26 T cell receptor beta chains below, sequenced in a study of blood T cell repertoires in COVID-19 (dated by TCRdb to the early 2020s). The library was made by the immunoSEQ multiplex PCR assay. In its TCRdb copy, this immuneACCESS table keeps in-frame sequences only and misses some clones. Where compared with another copy, unresolved V genes explain less than half of these, and the others have no known cause. This sample has about 180,000 clones in its table, and approximately 90% of those were observed once. 1.6% of the sample goes to the ten largest clones. Material for sequencing was peripheral blood. The receptors derive from a woman in her fifties or sixties with acute or convalescent COVID-19.

The CDR3: CASSFTRRDTEAFF. The CDR3 region has the DNA TGTGCCAGCAGCTTCACCCGGCGGGACACTGAAGCTTTCTTT. The chain combines TRBV11-2 with TRBJ1-1; D is unresolved. The CDR3 totals 14 residues. The ends were cut back, 3 bases at V and 3 bases at J, with 11 bases in the middle. The germline V gene has CDR1 SGHAT and CDR2 FQNNGV. Supplemented by reference TRBV11-2 and TRBJ1-1, the full variable domain reads EAGVAQSPRYKIIEKRQSVAFWCNPISGHATLYWYQQILGQGPKLLIQFQNNGVVDDSQLPKDRFSAERLKGVDSTLKIQPAKLEDSAVYLCASSFTRRDTEAFFGQGTRLTVV.

This chain uses TRBV9 with TRBJ1-1, with D unclear. CDR3 length: 14 amino acids. From germline, CDR1 is SGDLS and CDR2 YYNGEE. Trimming stripped 0 bases from V and 3 bases from J, with 9 bases between. The CDR3 coding sequence is TGTGCCAGCAGCGTAGGACCCGGGGACACTGAAGCTTTCTTT. Its translation: CASSVGPGDTEAFF.

The chain couples TRBV25-1 to TRBJ1-2, with D uncertain. Trimming stripped 1 base from V and 4 bases from J, with 10 bases between. Germline loops: CDR1 MGHDK, CDR2 SYGVNS. The CDR3 is 14 residues long. The CDR3 reads CASSESDTIYGYTF. The CDR3 nucleotides are TGTGCCAGCAGTGAATCCGACACCATCTATGGCTACACCTTC.

V and J are TRBV5-1 and TRBJ2-1; D is ambiguous. Germline V gives CDR1 SGHRS, CDR2 YFSETQ. V lost 0 bases and J 0 bases, leaving 4 bases between the germline ends. The CDR3 has 14 residues. The CDR3 nucleotides are TGCGCCAGCAGCTTGGCAGGCTCCTACAATGAGCAGTTCTTC. It translates to CASSLAGSYNEQFF.

In this sample, this clone turned up a few times. The chain has TRBV9 and TRBJ2-4, with TRBD1 matching over 7 bases. The germline CDR1 and CDR2 sequences are SGDLS and YYNGEE. CDR3 length equals 15 residues. Germline trimming cut 0 bases from V and 8 bases from J; bases unmatched to any gene: 8. CDR3 region: CASSVGSGGLYIQYF. CDR3 coding DNA: TGTGCCAGCAGCGTAGGCTCAGGGGGTTTGTACATTCAGTACTTC. The full variable domain, with the rest looked up from reference TRBV9 and TRBJ2-4, is DSGVTQTPKHLITATGQRVTLRCSPRSGDLSVYWYQQSLDQGLQFLIQYYNGEERAKGNILERFSAQQFPDLHSELNLSSLELGDSALYFCASSVGSGGLYIQYFGAGTRLSVL.

This chain uses TRBV6-5 with TRBJ2-4; D is possibly TRBD2 (6 bases). Germline values: CDR1 MNHEY, CDR2 SVGAGI. Trimming removed 2 bases from V and 8 bases from J, with 16 bases in between. The CDR3 contains 15 residues. The CDR3 is CASSYGSGAGHIQYF. In DNA form, the CDR3 reads TGTGCCAGCAGTTACGGGTCGGGCGCGGGGCACATTCAGTACTTC.

This chain connects TRBV15 to TRBJ2-2; no clear D. Germline values: CDR1 LNHNV, CDR2 YYDKDF (reference sequence). The length of the CDR3 is 13 residues. V gave up 5 bases and J gave up 5 bases, with 9 bases separating them. The CDR3 DNA follows: TGTGCCACCAGCTTTGGTCGGACCGGGGAGCTGTTTTTT. This codes for CATSFGRTGELFF. Variable domain in full (rest from reference TRBV15 and TRBJ2-2): DAMVIQNPRYQVTQFGKPVTLSCSQTLNHNVMYWYQQKSSQAPKLLFHYYDKDFNNEADTPDNFQSRRPNTSFCFLDIRSPGLGDTAMYLCATSFGRTGELFFGEGSRLTVL.

The rearrangement links TRBV11-2 to TRBJ2-1, with TRBD2 as a possible D gene (5 bases). V lost 3 bases and J lost 3, with 9 bases in between. The CDR3 is made up of 14 amino acids. Germline loops: CDR1 SGHAT, CDR2 FQNNGV. The chain's CDR3 is CASSFSTSYNEQFF. The CDR3 DNA reads as TGTGCCAGCAGCTTTTCCACTAGCTACAATGAGCAGTTCTTC.

V usage is TRBV20-1 and J usage is TRBJ2-1; no clear D. Germline V gene data show CDR1 as DFQATT and CDR2 as SNEGSKA (reference sequence). The V gene lost 4 bases and the J gene lost 2 bases, with 3 bases spanning the gap. The CDR3 extends over 11 amino acids. This CDR3 is CSANTYNEQFF. DNA of the CDR3: TGCAGTGCTAACACCTACAATGAGCAGTTCTTC.

V is TRBV7-2 and J is TRBJ2-3; 7 positions match TRBD2. CDR1 is SGHTA and CDR2 is FQGNSA in the germline V gene. The CDR3 covers 19 residues. Trimming at V came to 5 bases and at J to 6 bases, leaving 23 bases not matched to a gene. The CDR3 DNA follows: TGTGCCAGCAGCCGTATTGAGCCACTAGCGCGGTCAGGAGTGGATACGCAGTATTTT. It is translated as CASSRIEPLARSGVDTQYF.

The rearrangement uses TRBV9 and TRBJ2-2, with 9 nucleotides matching TRBD2. The CDR3 runs 18 residues. The germline gives CDR1 SGDLS, CDR2 YYNGEE. V shed 5 bases and J 4 bases; nucleotides not matched to a gene: 15. The CDR3 DNA reads TGTGCCAGCAGTTTTGGCCTCGCGGGGGGGCAGATCACCGGGGAGCTGTTTTTT. Its protein product is CASSFGLAGGQITGELFF.

The CDR3 reads CASSPVTQETGELFF. The DNA for the CDR3 is TGTGCCAGCTCACCGGTAACGCAGGAAACCGGGGAGCTGTTTTTT. J is TRBJ2-2 and V is TRBV18; D unclear. Trimming cost V 3 bases and J 5 bases, with 13 bases left between them. CDR3 length equals 15 residues. Looked up from germline, CDR1 is KGHSH and CDR2 is LQKENI.

Regarding this clone: The junction differs from germline at one of its ends, possibly a read error. The J gene is TRBJ1-1, the V gene TRBV6-5, with unresolved D. Germline loops: CDR1 MNHEY, CDR2 SVGAGI. The CDR3 covers 15 residues. In DNA form, the CDR3 reads TGTGCCAGCAGTTACTCGCAGGCTAATCCGGGAAGGGAGATCTTT. Translation: CASSYSQANPGREIF.

This chain uses TRBV4-3 with TRBJ2-7; TRBD2 aligns across 9 bases. Germline V gives CDR1 LGHNA, CDR2 YSLEER. This CDR3 is built from 17 residues. The junction had 6 bases not matched to a gene; V was cut back by 0 bases and J by 0 bases. CDR3 region: CASSQDVVAGDSYEQYF. In DNA, the CDR3 is TGCGCCAGCAGCCAAGATGTAGTAGCGGGGGACTCCTACGAGCAGTACTTC.

The V and J genes are TRBV7-2 and TRBJ1-2; 8 bases are shared with TRBD1. The CDR3 has 16 residues. After removal of 5 bases from V and 2 bases from J, the junction contained 10 bases not matched to a gene. Looked up from germline, CDR1 is SGHTA and CDR2 is FQGNSA. For the CDR3, the DNA is TGTGCCAGCAGCCTTACAGGGGGACTCACGAACTATGGCTACACCTTC. Its translation: CASSLTGGLTNYGYTF.

The chain couples TRBV27 to TRBJ2-7; 8 bases map to TRBD2. V lost 8 bases, J lost 5 bases, and 11 bases stayed unmatched. The CDR3 extends over 14 amino acids. The germline gives CDR1 MNHEY, CDR2 SMNVEV (reference sequence). The DNA of the CDR3 is TGTGCCAGCCGATCAAGCGGGAGTAGGCACGAGCAGTACTTC. This codes for CASRSSGSRHEQYF.

The V and J genes are TRBV18 and TRBJ1-1; perhaps TRBD1 as D (6 bases). The CDR3 runs 14 residues. Germline V gives CDR1 KGHSH, CDR2 LQKENI. Deletions cut 3 bases from V and 0 bases from J, with 8 bases between. The CDR3 loop is CASSPQGLNTEAFF. For the CDR3, the DNA is TGTGCCAGCTCACCGCAGGGGTTGAACACTGAAGCTTTCTTT.

This clone was detected only a few times. The chain has TRBV7-9 and TRBJ2-3, with 7 bases aligning to TRBD1. Germline CDR1 is SEHNR and CDR2 is FQNEAQ (reference sequence). This CDR3 is built from 12 residues. The V segment lost 4 bases and the J segment 14 bases; nucleotides outside the gene matches: 9. The CDR3 coding sequence is TGTGCCAGCAGCTCGGCGACGGCAGGGGGGTATTTT. This translates into CASSSATAGGYF.

The V call is TRBV19, the J call TRBJ2-1; 7 nucleotides align to TRBD2. This CDR3 is built from 14 residues. The germline V gene has CDR1 LNHDA and CDR2 SQIVND (reference sequence). Trimming removed 3 bases from V and 8 bases from J; junction bases left unmatched: 7. CDR3 DNA: TGTGCCAGTAGTATGGTGGGAGGGCCGGATGAGCAGTTCTTC. Translated: CASSMVGGPDEQFF.

The chain has TRBV11-3 and TRBJ2-3, with D possibly matching TRBD2 (7 bases). V dropped 5 bases and J dropped 1 base, with 16 bases sitting between them. The CDR3 has 16 residues. Germline V lookup: CDR1 SGHNT, CDR2 YENEEA. CDR3 loop: CASSVTGGPGTDTQYF. CDR3 coding DNA: TGTGCCAGCAGCGTGACCGGGGGGCCCGGCACAGATACGCAGTATTTT.

CDR3 region: CASRPPGQGILKVTF. The DNA of the CDR3 is TGTGCCAGCAGGCCCCCGGGACAGGGGATCCTAAAGGTCACCTTC. The rearrangement uses TRBV5-6 and TRBJ1-2; 10 bases fit TRBD1. J lost 13 bases, V lost 5 bases, and 17 bases had no gene match. Germline lookup yields CDR1 SGHDT and CDR2 YYEEEE. This CDR3 has 15 amino acids.

This chain connects TRBV9 to TRBJ2-2; D may be TRBD1 (6 bases). From germline, CDR1 is SGDLS and CDR2 YYNGEE. The CDR3 contains 14 residues. V shed 5 bases and J shed 0 bases, with 8 bases lying between them. In DNA, the CDR3 is TGTGCCAGCAGACGACAGGCGAACACCGGGGAGCTGTTTTTT. Its translation is CASRRQANTGELFF.

The chain combines TRBV19 with TRBJ1-1; D is ambiguous. The length of the CDR3 is 14 residues. Germline V gene lookup returns CDR1 LNHDA and CDR2 SQIVND (reference sequence). Trimming took 3 bases from V and 1 from J, leaving 9 bases between them. Here the CDR3 reads CASSIEDTNTEAFF. The CDR3 DNA reads TGTGCCAGTAGTATTGAAGACACGAACACTGAAGCTTTCTTT.

The CDR3 DNA sequence: TGTGCCAGCAGCCCGCAGCTATGGACAGGGTGGAATGAGCAGTTCTTC. It specifies CASSPQLWTGWNEQFF. V is TRBV7-2 and J is TRBJ2-1; 8 bases fit TRBD1. CDR1 is SGHTA, CDR2 FQGNSA, per germline. The CDR3 runs to 16 residues. The junction had 13 bases not matched to a gene; V was cut back by 5 bases and J by 7 bases.

The rearrangement links TRBV3-1 (or the pseudogene TRBV3-2) to TRBJ2-7; possible D gene TRBD1, 6 bases. V shed 3 bases and J shed 2 bases, with 8 bases lying between them. Germline CDR1 reads LGHDT; CDR2 reads YNNKEL (reference sequence). This CDR3 contains 13 residues. CDR3 region: CASSQTGPYEQYF. As DNA, the CDR3 is TGTGCCAGCAGCCAGACAGGTCCCTACGAGCAGTACTTC.

The chain links TRBV5-1 to TRBJ1-2; 8 bases agree with TRBD1. CDR1 is SGHRS, CDR2 YFSETQ, per germline. Trimming took 1 base from V and 7 from J; bases not matched to a gene: 9. The CDR3 contains 15 residues. The CDR3 DNA sequence: TGCGCCAGCAGCTTGTCCCCAGGGGGCGAGGGTGGCTACACCTTC. Residues: CASSLSPGGEGGYTF.